The rows below give T cell receptor beta chains drawn from one sample of a study of blood T cell repertoires in COVID-19. The method was immunoSEQ multiplex PCR; TCRdb's version includes in-frame clones alone and lacks a portion of them. Counted here are some 150,000 clones, about four fifths occurring once; the ten biggest clones make up over 0.5%. The sample consisted of peripheral blood. The origin of the receptors is a man aged 55 to 70 with acute or convalescent COVID-19. The CDR3 runs from the conserved cysteine through the conserved F or W. D genes are given only for firm matches. Not all rows give a size; the values are once, few, many and, for expanded clones, a class.

d_call cdr3_length j_call v_call clone_size cdr3_nt cdr3_aa
NA 14 TRBJ1-3 TRBV5-4 NA TGTGCCAGCAGCTTAACAGGGACTGGAAACACCATATATTTT CASSLTGTGNTIYF
TRBD2 13 TRBJ2-5 TRBV7-2 NA TGTGCCAGCAGCCTGGAACTGTATAGCGGGTTGTACTTC CASSLELYSGLYF
NA 14 TRBJ1-5 TRBV5-6 NA TGTGCCACTCAAGGCGGGGGATGGGATCAGCCCCAGCATTTT CATQGGGWDQPQHF
NA 14 TRBJ2-5 TRBV24-1 NA TGTGCCACCAGTGATTGGAGGGAGCGGCAGACCCAGTACTTC CATSDWRERQTQYF
TRBD1 16 TRBJ1-1 TRBV11-2 few TGTGCCAGCAGTTTAGAGAGGTTGGCAGGGGGCACTGAAGCTTTCTTT CASSLERLAGGTEAFF
TRBD2 16 TRBJ2-3 TRBV7-9 NA TGTGCCAGCAGCAAGCTAGCGGGGGGCTCCACAGATACGCAGTATTTT CASSKLAGGSTDTQYF
TRBD1 15 TRBJ2-7 TRBV11-2 NA TGTGCCAGCAGCTTAGAGAGGGGGCTAGGATACGAGCAGTACTTC CASSLERGLGYEQYF
TRBD1 16 TRBJ1-2 TRBV4-1 NA TGCGCCAGCAGCCAAGATCGGACAGGGTGGGACTATGGCTACACCTTC CASSQDRTGWDYGYTF
TRBD1 15 TRBJ2-3 TRBV5-4 NA TGTGCCAGCAGCGGCTCCGGGACAGGGATGGATACGCAGTATTTT CASSGSGTGMDTQYF
TRBD1 15 TRBJ2-7 TRBV28 NA TGTGCCAGCAGTGGCCGGGACAGGGACGCCTACGAGCAGTACTTC CASSGRDRDAYEQYF
TRBD1 14 TRBJ2-7 TRBV12-5 NA TGTGCTAGTGGTTTGTCCGCGACAGGGAAAGAGCAGTACTTC CASGLSATGKEQYF
TRBD2 16 TRBJ2-3 TRBV18 NA TGTGCCAGCTCACAGAGTAGCGGGGCCGGCACAGATACGCAGTATTTT CASSQSSGAGTDTQYF
TRBD1 14 TRBJ2-1 TRBV2 once TGTGCCAGCAGAGGGACAGTAAGATACAATGAGCAGTTCTTC CASRGTVRYNEQFF
TRBD2 15 TRBJ2-1 TRBV28 NA TGTGCCAGCAGTTCTGCGGGAGGGGCCTACAATGAGCAGTTCTTC CASSSAGGAYNEQFF
TRBD1 18 TRBJ2-6 TRBV3-1/TRBV3-2 NA TGTGCCAGCACCTTTCGACAGGGAAGGGTGAGTGGGGCCAACGTCCTGACTTTC CASTFRQGRVSGANVLTF
TRBD1 13 TRBJ1-2 TRBV25-1 NA TGTGCCAGCAGTCGACAGGGGGAGTATGGCTACACCTTC CASSRQGEYGYTF
NA 15 TRBJ2-2 TRBV9 NA TGTGCCAGCAGCGTATCGAGCGGCCGCACCGGGGAGCTGTTTTTT CASSVSSGRTGELFF
TRBD2 14 TRBJ2-7 TRBV5-4 NA TGTGCCAGCAGCTTGGAACTAGCGAACAACGAGCAGTACTTC CASSLELANNEQYF
NA 13 TRBJ2-7 TRBV7-2 once TGTGCCAGCAGCCCGGCTAGAGCCTACGAGCAGTACTTC CASSPARAYEQYF
TRBD1 15 TRBJ1-2 TRBV6-5 NA TGTGCCAGCAGTTACGGGGCAGGGGGAAACTATGGCTACACCTTC CASSYGAGGNYGYTF
NA 11 TRBJ1-1 TRBV6-6 NA TGTGCCAGCACCAACCTGGGGGGAGCTTTCTTT CASTNLGGAFF
TRBD2 16 TRBJ2-6 TRBV5-1 NA TGCGCCAGCAGCTTGGCCGGGGGGAGTGGGGCCAACGTCCTGACTTTC CASSLAGGSGANVLTF
TRBD1 11 TRBJ1-2 TRBV12-3/TRBV12-4 NA TGTGCCAGCAGTTTAACAGGGGGCGACACCTTC CASSLTGGDTF
NA 14 TRBJ2-2 TRBV7-2 once TGTGCCAGCAGCCCAAGGTGGCGGAACGGGGAGCTGTTTTTT CASSPRWRNGELFF
NA 18 TRBJ1-3 TRBV15 NA TGTGCCACCAGCAGAGATAATAGGGGTTCACACTCTGGAAACACCATATATTTT CATSRDNRGSHSGNTIYF
NA 13 TRBJ2-3 TRBV5-6 NA TGTGCCAGCAGCGTAAGGGGGTCAGATACGCAGTATTTT CASSVRGSDTQYF
NA 14 TRBJ1-6 TRBV30 NA TGTGCCTGGAGACAATTTCAAATTAATTCACCCCTCCACTTT CAWRQFQINSPLHF
NA 14 TRBJ2-5 TRBV6-6 NA TGTGCCAGCGGGATCGGACGGGAACAAGAGACCCAGTACTTC CASGIGREQETQYF
NA 14 TRBJ2-1 TRBV15 NA TGTGCCACCAGACGACAGGCAGGGGACAATGAGCAGTTCTTC CATRRQAGDNEQFF
NA 15 TRBJ1-5 TRBV9 NA TGTGCCAGCGGCGCGTCTCCGGGGGGAGTACAGCCCCAGCATTTT CASGASPGGVQPQHF
NA 15 TRBJ1-5 TRBV2 NA TGTGCCAGCAGGGGGACACCCAATAGCAATCAGCCCCAGCATTTT CASRGTPNSNQPQHF
TRBD1 15 TRBJ1-5 TRBV19 few TGTGCCAGTAGTAAGGGGGCCCGGGGACATCAGCCCCAGCATTTT CASSKGARGHQPQHF
TRBD2 17 TRBJ2-3 TRBV6-2/TRBV6-3 once TGTGCCAGCAGTTACGGACTAGCGGGAGGGAGCACAGATACGCAGTATTTT CASSYGLAGGSTDTQYF
TRBD2 16 TRBJ2-7 TRBV30 NA TGTGCCTGGAGCGCAATACGGACTAGCGGCTCCTACGAGCAGTACTTC CAWSAIRTSGSYEQYF
TRBD1 14 TRBJ2-1 TRBV5-1 NA TGCGCCAGCAGCACCACGGGGACAGACAATGAGCAGTTCTTC CASSTTGTDNEQFF
TRBD1 17 TRBJ1-3 TRBV7-2 NA TGTGCCAGCAGCTTAGTCGGGACAGGAAACTCTGGAAACACCATATATTTT CASSLVGTGNSGNTIYF
NA 13 TRBJ1-1 TRBV6-5 few TGTGCCAGCAGTTACCTAGCGAGGACTGAAGCTTTCTTT CASSYLARTEAFF
NA 13 TRBJ1-5 TRBV9 NA TGTGCCAGCAGCGGACACCCTGATCAGCCCCAGCATTTT CASSGHPDQPQHF
NA 14 TRBJ1-6 TRBV19 NA TGTGCCAGTAGTATAGTAGGGGGTAATTCACCCCTCCACTTT CASSIVGGNSPLHF
NA 14 TRBJ2-2 TRBV5-4 once TGTGCCAGCAGCTTGGACAGATACACCGGGGAGCTGTTTTTT CASSLDRYTGELFF
TRBD2 18 TRBJ2-4 TRBV2 NA TGTGCCAGCAGTGACCCGACTAGCGTTGTATCTACCAAAAACATTCAGTACTTC CASSDPTSVVSTKNIQYF
NA 13 TRBJ2-7 TRBV6-2/TRBV6-3 few TGTGCCAGCAGTCTCAAACAGGGCACCGAGCAGTACTTC CASSLKQGTEQYF
TRBD2 14 TRBJ2-5 TRBV4-2 once TGTGCCAGCAGCCAAGAATTCGGGGGGAAGACCCAGTACTTC CASSQEFGGKTQYF
NA 15 TRBJ2-2 TRBV6-5 NA TGTGCCAGCTACCCCGGGGGGCGTGCCACCGGGGAGCTGTTTTTT CASYPGGRATGELFF
TRBD1 14 TRBJ1-1 TRBV25-1 NA TGTGCCAGCCGGGACAGGGGGCAAATAACGGAAGCTTTCTTT CASRDRGQITEAFF
NA 14 TRBJ1-1 TRBV9 NA TGTGCCAGCAGCGTAGATGGGGGGTTTGCTGAAGCTTTCTTT CASSVDGGFAEAFF
TRBD1 15 TRBJ2-7 TRBV27 NA TGTGCCAGCAGGTCCGTCGGGACAGGGGGAGACGAGCAGTACTTC CASRSVGTGGDEQYF
NA 12 TRBJ1-2 TRBV28 NA TGTGCCAGCACCTTGGGGGGCTATGGCTACACCTTC CASTLGGYGYTF
TRBD1 14 TRBJ1-1 TRBV6-2/TRBV6-3 NA TGTGCCAGCAGTCCCGGGACAGTGAACACTGAAGCTTTCTTT CASSPGTVNTEAFF
TRBD1 16 TRBJ1-6 TRBV27 NA TGTGCCAGCAGTTTAGGACAGGGGGCGAGGAATTCACCCCTCCACTTT CASSLGQGARNSPLHF
NA 14 TRBJ2-7 TRBV10-2 NA TGCGCCAGCAGCCGTCTGGAGGGCTCCTACGAGCAGTACTTC CASSRLEGSYEQYF
TRBD2 15 TRBJ2-5 TRBV6-5 NA TGTGCCAGCAGTACCATACTAGCGCAGAAAGAGACCCAGTACTTC CASSTILAQKETQYF
NA 13 TRBJ2-1 TRBV5-1 NA TGCGCCAGCAGCCCTAGCCCGTACAATGAGCAGTTCTTC CASSPSPYNEQFF
NA 14 TRBJ2-5 TRBV3-1/TRBV3-2 NA TGTGCCAGCAGCCAAATGTCTAGAGGAGAGACCCAGTACTTC CASSQMSRGETQYF
TRBD2 13 TRBJ2-7 TRBV7-9 NA TGTGCCAGCGCTAGCGGGAGGTCACACGAGCAGTACTTC CASASGRSHEQYF
NA 11 TRBJ1-2 TRBV20-1 NA TGCAGTGCCCCGTCCTTTTTCGGCTACACCTTC CSAPSFFGYTF
NA 13 TRBJ2-1 TRBV7-3 NA TGTGCCAGCAGCTTAAACTACCCGGGTGAGCAGTTCTTC CASSLNYPGEQFF
NA 13 TRBJ1-2 TRBV12-3/TRBV12-4 few TGTGCCAGCAGCCCCGGTCCGGCGGGTGGCTACACCTTC CASSPGPAGGYTF
NA 14 TRBJ1-5 TRBV6-5 NA TGTGCCAGCAGTTACCAACAGGGCGGTCAGCCCCAGCATTTT CASSYQQGGQPQHF
TRBD1 15 TRBJ1-6 TRBV3-1/TRBV3-2 NA TGTGCCAGCAGCCAAAAAGACAGGGCAAATTCACCCCTCCACTTT CASSQKDRANSPLHF